This T cell receptor beta chain was observed in a study of patients and donors after allogeneic stem cell transplantation. MiXCR, run by TCRdb on the RT-PCR reads, gives a single entry per CDR3 protein. This sample has approximately 200,000 distinct CDR3 sequences, with over 12% found just once. This receptor was identified in a human donor who was either an allogeneic HSCT recipient or a stem cell or donor lymphocyte infusion donor (not recorded which). It is not recorded whose cells these are; they may come from a transplant donor. The sample taken for sequencing was blood, either unsorted or a sorted T cell fraction (not recorded which).

This CDR3 reads CASTRTGSGANVLTF. Written as DNA, the CDR3 is TGTGCCAGCACCCGCACAGGGTCTGGGGCCAACGTCCTGACTTTC. This chain links TRBV7-9 with TRBJ2-6, with D perhaps matching TRBD1 (6 bases). V was pared by 7 bases and J by 1 base, with 11 bases between. The V gene's germline CDR1 is SEHNR and CDR2 FQNEAQ (reference sequence). The CDR3 has 15 amino acids.